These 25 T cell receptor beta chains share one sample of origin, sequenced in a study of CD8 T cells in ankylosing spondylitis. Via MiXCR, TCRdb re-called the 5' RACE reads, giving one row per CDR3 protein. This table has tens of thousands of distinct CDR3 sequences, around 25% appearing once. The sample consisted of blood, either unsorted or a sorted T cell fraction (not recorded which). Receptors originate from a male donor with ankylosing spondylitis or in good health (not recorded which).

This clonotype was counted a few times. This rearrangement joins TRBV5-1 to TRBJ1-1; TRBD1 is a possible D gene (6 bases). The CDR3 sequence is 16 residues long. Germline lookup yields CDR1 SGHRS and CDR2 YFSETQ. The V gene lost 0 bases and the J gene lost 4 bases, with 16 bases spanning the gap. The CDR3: CASSLDEGGSGTEAFF. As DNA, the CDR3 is TGCGCCAGCAGCTTGGATGAAGGGGGATCGGGCACTGAAGCTTTCTTT.

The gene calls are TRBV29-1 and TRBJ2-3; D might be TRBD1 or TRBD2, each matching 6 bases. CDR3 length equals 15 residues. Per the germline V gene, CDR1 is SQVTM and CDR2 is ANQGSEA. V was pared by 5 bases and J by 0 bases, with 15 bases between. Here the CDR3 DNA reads TGCAGCGTTCCACCCGGGGGCTCTAGCACAGATACGCAGTATTTT. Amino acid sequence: CSVPPGGSSTDTQYF.

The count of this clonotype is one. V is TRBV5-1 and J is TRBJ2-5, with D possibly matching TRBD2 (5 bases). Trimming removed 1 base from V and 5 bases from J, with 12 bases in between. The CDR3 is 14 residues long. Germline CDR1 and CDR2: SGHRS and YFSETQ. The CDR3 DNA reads TGCGCCAGCAGCTTGATCGAGAAGCGGGAGACCCAGTACTTC. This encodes CASSLIEKRETQYF.

As DNA, the CDR3 is TGTGCCAGCAGCCTTGGTGGTAGTTACATTCACAATGAGCAGTTCTTC. This gives the protein CASSLGGSYIHNEQFF. This sequence joins TRBV5-6 and TRBJ2-1; D ambiguous. CDR1 and CDR2 (germline): SGHDT, YYEEEE. This CDR3 contains 16 residues. The V end lost 4 bases, the J end lost 5 bases, and 19 bases lay between the germline ends.

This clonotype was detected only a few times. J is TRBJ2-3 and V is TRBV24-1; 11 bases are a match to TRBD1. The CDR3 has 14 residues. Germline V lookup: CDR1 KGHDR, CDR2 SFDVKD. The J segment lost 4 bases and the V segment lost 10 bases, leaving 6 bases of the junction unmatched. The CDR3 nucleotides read TGTGCCACGGGTATGGGACAGGGGGCAGATACGCAGTATTTT. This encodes CATGMGQGADTQYF.

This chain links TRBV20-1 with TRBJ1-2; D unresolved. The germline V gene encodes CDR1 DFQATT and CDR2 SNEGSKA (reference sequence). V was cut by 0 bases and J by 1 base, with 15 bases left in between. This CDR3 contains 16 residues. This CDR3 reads CSARDLVGYFNYGYTF. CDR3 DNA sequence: TGCAGTGCTAGAGATTTAGTGGGATACTTTAACTATGGCTACACCTTC.

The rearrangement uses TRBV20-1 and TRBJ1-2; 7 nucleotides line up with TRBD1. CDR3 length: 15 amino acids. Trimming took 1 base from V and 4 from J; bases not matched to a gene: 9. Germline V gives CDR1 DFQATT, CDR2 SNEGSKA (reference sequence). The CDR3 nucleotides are TGCAGTGCTAGAGGAAGGAGACAGGGCCCCTATGGCTACACCTTC. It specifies CSARGRRQGPYGYTF.

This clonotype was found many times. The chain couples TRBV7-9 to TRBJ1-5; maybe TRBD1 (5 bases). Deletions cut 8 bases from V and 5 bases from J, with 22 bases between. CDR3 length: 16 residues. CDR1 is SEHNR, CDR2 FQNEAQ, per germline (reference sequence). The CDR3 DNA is TGTGCCAGCGCGGGTGGCAGGGACGTACCGCATCAGCCCCAGCATTTT. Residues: CASAGGRDVPHQPQHF.

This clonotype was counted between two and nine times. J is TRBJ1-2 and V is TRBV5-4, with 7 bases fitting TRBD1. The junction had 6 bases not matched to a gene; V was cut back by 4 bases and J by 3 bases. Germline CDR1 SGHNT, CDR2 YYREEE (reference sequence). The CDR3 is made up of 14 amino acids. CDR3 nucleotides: TGTGCCAGCAGCCGAAAAGGACAGGACTATGGCTACACCTTC. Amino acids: CASSRKGQDYGYTF.

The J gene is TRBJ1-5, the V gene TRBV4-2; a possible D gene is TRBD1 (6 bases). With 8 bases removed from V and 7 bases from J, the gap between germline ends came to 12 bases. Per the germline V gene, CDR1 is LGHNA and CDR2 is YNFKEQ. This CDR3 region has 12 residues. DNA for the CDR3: TGTGCCAGCGGGGACATGCAACAGCCCCAGCATTTT. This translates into CASGDMQQPQHF.

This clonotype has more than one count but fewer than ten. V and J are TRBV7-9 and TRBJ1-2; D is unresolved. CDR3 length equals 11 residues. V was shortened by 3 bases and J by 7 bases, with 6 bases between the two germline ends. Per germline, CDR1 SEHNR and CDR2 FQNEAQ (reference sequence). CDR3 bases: TGTGCCAGCAGCTTCGGAGGTGGCTACACCTTC. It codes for CASSFGGGYTF.

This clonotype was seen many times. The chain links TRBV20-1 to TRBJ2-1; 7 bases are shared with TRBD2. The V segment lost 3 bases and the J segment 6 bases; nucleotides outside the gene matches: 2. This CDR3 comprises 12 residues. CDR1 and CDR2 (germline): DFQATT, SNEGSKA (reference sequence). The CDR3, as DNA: TGCAGTGCTAGCCTAGCGGCCAATGAGCAGTTCTTC. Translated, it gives CSASLAANEQFF.

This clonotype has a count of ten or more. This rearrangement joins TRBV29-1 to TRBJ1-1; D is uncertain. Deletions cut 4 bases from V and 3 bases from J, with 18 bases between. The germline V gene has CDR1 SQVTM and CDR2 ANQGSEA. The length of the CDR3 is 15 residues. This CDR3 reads CSVAVNPGRYTEAFF. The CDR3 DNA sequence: TGCAGCGTTGCTGTTAATCCGGGTAGGTACACTGAAGCTTTCTTT.

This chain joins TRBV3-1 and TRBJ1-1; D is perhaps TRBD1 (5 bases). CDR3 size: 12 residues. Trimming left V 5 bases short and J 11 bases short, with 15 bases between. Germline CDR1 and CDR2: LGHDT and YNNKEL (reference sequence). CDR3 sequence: CASSGGRSKAFF. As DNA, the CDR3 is TGTGCCAGCAGCGGGGGACGGTCAAAGGCTTTCTTT.

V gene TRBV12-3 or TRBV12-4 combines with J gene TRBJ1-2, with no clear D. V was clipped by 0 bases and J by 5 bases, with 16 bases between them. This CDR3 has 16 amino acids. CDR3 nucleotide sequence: TGTGCCAGCAGTTTAGCGCTAACCGCCCTTGGGTATGGCTACACCTTC. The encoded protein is CASSLALTALGYGYTF.

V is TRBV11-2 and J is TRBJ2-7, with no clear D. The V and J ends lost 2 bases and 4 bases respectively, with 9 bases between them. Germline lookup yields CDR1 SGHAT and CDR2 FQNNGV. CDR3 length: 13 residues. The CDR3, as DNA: TGTGCCAGCAGCTTAAGAAGGGAATACGAGCAGTACTTC. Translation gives CASSLRREYEQYF.

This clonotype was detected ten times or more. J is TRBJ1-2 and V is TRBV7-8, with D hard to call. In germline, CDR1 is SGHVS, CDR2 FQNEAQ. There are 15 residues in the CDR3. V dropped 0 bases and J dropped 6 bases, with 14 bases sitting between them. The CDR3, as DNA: TGTGCCAGCAGCTTAGCGCGGTCGGTCGGACATGGCTACACCTTC. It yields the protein CASSLARSVGHGYTF.

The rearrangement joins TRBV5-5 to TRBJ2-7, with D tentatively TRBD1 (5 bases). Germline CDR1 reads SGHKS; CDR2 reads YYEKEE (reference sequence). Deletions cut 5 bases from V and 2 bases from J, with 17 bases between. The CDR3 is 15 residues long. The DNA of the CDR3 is TGTGCCAGCAGTTACCGACCCGGACAAACCTACGAGCAGTACGTC. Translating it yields CASSYRPGQTYEQYV.

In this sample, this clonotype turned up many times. The CDR3: CASSPGVVDEQYF. The CDR3 bases are TGTGCCAGCTCACCAGGGGTGGTCGACGAGCAGTACTTC. V is TRBV18 and J is TRBJ2-7; D gene unclear. V lost 2 bases and J lost 5, with 10 bases in between. The CDR3 runs to 13 residues. The germline CDR1 and CDR2 sequences are KGHSH and LQKENI.

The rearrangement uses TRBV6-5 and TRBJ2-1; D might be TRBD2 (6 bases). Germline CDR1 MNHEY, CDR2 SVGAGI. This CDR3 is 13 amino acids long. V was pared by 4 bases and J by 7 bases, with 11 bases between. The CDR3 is CASSWGTLNEQFF. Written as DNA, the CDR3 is TGTGCCAGCAGTTGGGGGACTTTGAATGAGCAGTTCTTC.

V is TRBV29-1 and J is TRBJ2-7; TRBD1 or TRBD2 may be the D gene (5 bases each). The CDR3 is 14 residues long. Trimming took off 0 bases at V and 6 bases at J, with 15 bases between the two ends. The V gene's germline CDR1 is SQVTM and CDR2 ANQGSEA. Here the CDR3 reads CSVEDCGLGVEQYV. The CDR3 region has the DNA TGCAGCGTTGAAGATTGCGGTCTGGGGGTCGAGCAGTACGTC.

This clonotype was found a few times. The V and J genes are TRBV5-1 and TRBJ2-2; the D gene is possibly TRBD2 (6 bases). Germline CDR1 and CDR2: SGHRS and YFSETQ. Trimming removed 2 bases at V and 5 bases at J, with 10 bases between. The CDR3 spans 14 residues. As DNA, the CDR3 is TGCGCCAGCAGCTTCGTTGGAGGGACCGGGGAGCTGTTTTTT. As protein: CASSFVGGTGELFF.

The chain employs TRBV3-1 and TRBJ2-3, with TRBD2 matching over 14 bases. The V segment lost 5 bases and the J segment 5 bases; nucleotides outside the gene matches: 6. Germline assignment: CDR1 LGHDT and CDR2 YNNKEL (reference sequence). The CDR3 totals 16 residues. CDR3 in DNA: TGTGCCAGCAGCACCGGGACTAGCGGGAGTAGAGATACGCAGTATTTT. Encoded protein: CASSTGTSGSRDTQYF.

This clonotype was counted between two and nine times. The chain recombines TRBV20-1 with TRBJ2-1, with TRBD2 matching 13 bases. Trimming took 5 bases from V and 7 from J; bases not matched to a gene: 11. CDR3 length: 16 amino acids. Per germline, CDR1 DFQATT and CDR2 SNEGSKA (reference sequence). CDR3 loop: CSAPGPPGLAGNEQFF. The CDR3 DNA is TGCAGTGCTCCAGGTCCCCCGGGACTAGCGGGGAATGAGCAGTTCTTC.

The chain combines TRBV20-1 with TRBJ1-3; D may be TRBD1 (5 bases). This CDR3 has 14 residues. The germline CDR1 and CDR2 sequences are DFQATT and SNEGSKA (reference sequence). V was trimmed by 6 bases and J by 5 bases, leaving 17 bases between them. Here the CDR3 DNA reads TGCAGTGCCTCCCACGGGGCAGCTAGAAACACCATATATTTT. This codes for CSASHGAARNTIYF.